This T cell receptor beta chain was retrieved from a study of shared clonotypes between healthy human individuals. Deep was the level used in running the assay. Using immunoSEQ multiplex PCR, the repertoire was profiled, and TCRdb retains in-frame clones only, with some absent. The sample yields about 2 million clones, roughly 96% seen once. Germline trimming cut 5 bases from V and 7 bases from J; bases unmatched to any gene: 11. Looked up from germline, CDR1 is SEHNR and CDR2 is FQNEAQ (reference sequence). This CDR3 has 15 residues. V is TRBV7-9 and J is TRBJ2-5, with TRBD2 matching over 9 bases. Sequences were obtained from naive CD4+ T cells sorted from blood. The subset is: CD45RA+ positively selected. This TCR was sampled from a man aged 18 to 35 in good health. CDR3 in amino acids: CASSPLTSGVGTQYF. DNA of the CDR3: TGTGCCAGCAGCCCACTGACTAGCGGAGTGGGGACCCAGTACTTC.